One T cell receptor beta chain is described in this entry. The data belong to a study of control samples from healthy donors and cancer patients. CDR1 is LGHNT, CDR2 FRNRAP, per germline. CDR3 length: 14 amino acids. Trimming removed 5 bases from V and 4 bases from J, with 9 bases in between. The protocol was immunoSEQ multiplex PCR, while the TCRdb copy is restricted to in-frame clones and leaves out a portion. The sample holds 85,000 to 100,000 clones, 82% seen once. The chain couples TRBV12-5 to TRBJ2-6; D remains unclear. This TCR was recovered from a man in his 60s in good health. The sequenced sample consisted of blood. The CDR3 bases are TGTGCTAGTGGTGGTCCCGGGGGGGCCAACGTCCTGACTTTC. Protein product: CASGGPGGANVLTF. Complete variable domain (other parts from reference TRBV12-5 and TRBJ2-6): DARVTQTPRHKVTEMGQEVTMRCQPILGHNTVFWYRQTMMQGLELLAYFRNRAPLDDSGMPKDRFSAEMPDATLATLKIQPSEPRDSAVYFCASGGPGGANVLTFGAGSRLTVL.